Listed here are 32 T cell receptor beta chains from one sample, sequenced in a study of CD8 T cells in ankylosing spondylitis. A single record per CDR3 protein comes from TCRdb applying MiXCR to the 5' RACE reads. Seen here are about 280,000 distinct CDR3 sequences, 20% observed once, and the top ten hold 7.8%. The sequencing sample was made of blood, either unsorted or a sorted T cell fraction (not recorded which). All receptors come from a male donor with ankylosing spondylitis or in good health (not recorded which).

The chain employs TRBV13 and TRBJ1-2; no definite D call. The V gene lost 4 bases and the J gene lost 7 bases, with 7 bases spanning the gap. CDR3 length: 11 residues. The germline gives CDR1 PRHDT, CDR2 FYEKMQ (reference sequence). CDR3 nucleotides: TGTGCCAGCAGCTCCATTAGTGGCTACACCTTC. Its protein is CASSSISGYTF.

The chain joins TRBV11-1 to TRBJ2-4; D might be TRBD1 (6 bases). CDR1 and CDR2 from the germline V gene are SGHAT and FQDESV (reference sequence). Deletions cut 0 bases from V and 3 bases from J, with 18 bases between. This CDR3 is 18 amino acids long. The CDR3 DNA follows: TGTGCCAGCAGCTTAGCACCTATCGGAAGGGACAACAAAAACATTCAGTACTTC. Encoded protein: CASSLAPIGRDNKNIQYF.

This clonotype has ten or more counts. The chain has TRBV5-6 and TRBJ1-5; 7 positions agree with TRBD1. This CDR3 spans 16 amino acids. J gave up 0 bases and V 0 bases, and 3 bases lay outside the gene matches. Germline V gene sequence: CDR1 SGHDT, CDR2 YYEEEE. The CDR3 sequence is CASSLAGQDSNQPQHF. The CDR3, as DNA: TGTGCCAGCAGCTTGGCTGGACAGGATAGCAATCAGCCCCAGCATTTT.

The V call is TRBV12-3 or TRBV12-4, the J call TRBJ2-2, with 9 bases lining up with TRBD2. The CDR3 is 15 amino acids. V trimming: 5 bases; J trimming: 5 bases; junction bases outside the gene matches: 6. CDR3 DNA sequence: TGTGCCAGCAGTAAGCGGGGGGTCCTGACCGGGGAGCTGTTTTTT. Translated, it gives CASSKRGVLTGELFF.

This chain connects TRBV18 to TRBJ2-1; D is perhaps TRBD2 (5 bases). V lost 0 bases, J lost 6 bases, and 15 bases lay in between. The CDR3 spans 16 residues. CDR1 is KGHSH, CDR2 LQKENI, per germline. The CDR3 nucleotides read TGTGCCAGCTCACCACCGGGCGGGCGGGCCGGCAATGAGCAGTTCTTC. Its translation: CASSPPGGRAGNEQFF.

The V gene is TRBV6-5, the J gene TRBJ2-3, with 10 bases matching TRBD2. This CDR3 comprises 15 residues. With V trimmed by 2 bases and J by 3 bases, 2 bases remained unmatched. The germline gives CDR1 MNHEY, CDR2 SVGAGI. The CDR3 DNA is TGTGCCAGCAGTTACATAGCGGGGGGAACAGATACGCAGTATTTT. Protein product: CASSYIAGGTDTQYF.

The V call is TRBV12-3 or TRBV12-4, the J call TRBJ2-1; D ambiguous. The CDR3 covers 14 residues. Trimming cost V 5 bases and J 9 bases, with 17 bases left between them. CDR3 DNA: TGTGCCAGCAGTCCGACGGACCCCCGCCTTGAGCAGTTCTTC. This encodes CASSPTDPRLEQFF.

CDR3 region: CASSPTVPGNTEAFF. The CDR3 nucleotides read TGTGCCAGCAGCCCGACAGTGCCGGGGAACACTGAAGCTTTCTTT. The chain carries TRBV3-1 and TRBJ1-1, with a tentative D call TRBD1 (5 bases). There are 15 residues in the CDR3. Germline-derived CDR1 and CDR2 are LGHDT and YNNKEL (reference sequence). V gave up 4 bases and J gave up 1 base, with 13 bases separating them.

This clonotype was seen a few times. CDR3 bases: TGTGCCAGCAGGTCCGACGGGGGGAACATGAACACTGAAGCTTTCTTT. This codes for CASRSDGGNMNTEAFF. The rearrangement joins TRBV7-8 to TRBJ1-1, with a possible D match to TRBD1 (5 bases). Germline CDR1 and CDR2: SGHVS and FQNEAQ. The V gene lost 6 bases and the J gene lost 0 bases, with 17 bases spanning the gap. CDR3 length equals 16 residues.

This clonotype has only a few counts. The chain uses TRBV28 and TRBJ1-1, with 8 bases that match TRBD1. V dropped 5 bases and J dropped 2; count of bases not matched to a gene: 7. The germline V gene has CDR1 MDHEN and CDR2 SYDVKM. The CDR3 loop spans 15 amino acids. This CDR3 is CASSASGQGNTEAFF. The CDR3 nucleotides read TGTGCCAGCAGTGCGAGCGGACAGGGCAACACTGAAGCTTTCTTT.

This clonotype was recorded at least ten times. V and J are TRBV11-2 and TRBJ2-2, with D possibly TRBD1 on 6 matching bases. This CDR3 is 12 amino acids long. V gave up 11 bases and J gave up 5 bases, with 12 bases separating them. Germline V CDR1 and CDR2: SGHAT, FQNNGV. The CDR3 region is CAAWGRTGELFF. For the CDR3, the DNA is TGTGCCGCATGGGGGCGGACCGGGGAGCTGTTTTTT.

This clonotype was detected only a few times. The chain combines TRBV2 with TRBJ1-6, with D maybe TRBD1 (6 bases). CDR3 size: 13 residues. Trimming pared 3 bases from V and 8 bases from J, leaving 8 bases between. Germline-derived CDR1 and CDR2 are SNHLY and FYNNEI. In DNA form, the CDR3 reads TGTGCCAGCAGTGAGGGGGCTTATTCACCCCTCCACTTT. The encoded protein is CASSEGAYSPLHF.

The chain links TRBV3-1 to TRBJ2-3; the match to TRBD2 covers 13 bases. Germline V gene data show CDR1 as LGHDT and CDR2 as YNNKEL (reference sequence). J lost 6 bases, V lost 4 bases, and 10 bases had no gene match. CDR3 length: 17 amino acids. CDR3 amino acids: CASSPPRLAGGRDTQYF. CDR3 DNA sequence: TGTGCCAGCAGCCCGCCTCGACTAGCGGGGGGAAGGGATACGCAGTATTTT.

The CDR3 region has the DNA TGTGCCAGCTCGCGGACAGGGCCAACAAGTGAGCAGTTCTTC. Protein product: CASSRTGPTSEQFF. The chain has TRBV12-3 or TRBV12-4 and TRBJ2-1; 8 nucleotides match TRBD1. The length of the CDR3 is 14 residues. V trimming: 8 bases; J trimming: 9 bases; junction bases outside the gene matches: 12.

In DNA form, the CDR3 reads TGTGCCAGCAGCCAACTTTGGACAGGGGGCACTGAAGCTTTCTTT. This translates into CASSQLWTGGTEAFF. The chain is built from TRBV3-1 and TRBJ1-1; TRBD1 aligns across 10 bases. CDR3 length equals 15 residues. CDR1 is LGHDT, CDR2 YNNKEL, per germline (reference sequence). J was trimmed by 4 bases and V by 2 bases; bases with no gene match: 4. The complete variable domain, with remaining parts taken from reference TRBV3-1 and TRBJ1-1, reads DTAVSQTPKYLVTQMGNDKSIKCEQNLGHDTMYWYKQDSKKFLKIMFSYNNKELIINETVPNRFSPKSPDKAHLNLHINSLELGDSAVYFCASSQLWTGGTEAFFGQGTRLTVV.

Only a few counts were recorded for this clonotype. J is TRBJ2-4 and V is TRBV7-9, with D possibly matching TRBD2 (6 bases). V was pared by 0 bases and J by 9 bases, with 12 bases between. Germline CDR1 and CDR2: SEHNR and FQNEAQ (reference sequence). This CDR3 has 14 amino acids. This CDR3 reads CASSLAEGTGIQYF. CDR3 nucleotides: TGTGCCAGCAGCTTAGCAGAGGGGACTGGCATTCAGTACTTC. The full variable domain, completed using reference TRBV7-9 and TRBJ2-4, is DTGVSQNPRHKITKRGQNVTFRCDPISEHNRLYWYRQTLGQGPEFLTYFQNEAQLEKSRLLSDRFSAERPKGSFSTLEIQRTEQGDSAMYLCASSLAEGTGIQYFGAGTRLSVL.

This clonotype was detected only a few times. The chain employs TRBV10-2 and TRBJ2-1; no clear D gene. The CDR3 extends over 14 amino acids. In germline, CDR1 is WSHSY, CDR2 SAAADI. Trimming cost V 7 bases and J 0 bases, with 10 bases left between them. The CDR3 nucleotides are TGCGCCAGCACCTACTACTCCTCCTACAATGAGCAGTTCTTC. Its protein is CASTYYSSYNEQFF.

At least ten counts were recorded for this clonotype. The chain has TRBV5-1 and TRBJ1-1; TRBD1 might be the D (6 bases). The V end lost 2 bases, the J end lost 1 base, and 12 bases lay between the germline ends. The CDR3 has 15 amino acids. Germline V CDR1 and CDR2: SGHRS, YFSETQ. The chain's CDR3 is CASSFFQGPNTEAFF. Written as DNA, the CDR3 is TGCGCCAGCAGCTTCTTCCAGGGGCCGAACACTGAAGCTTTCTTT.

This chain connects TRBV18 to TRBJ1-5, with D tentatively TRBD1 (5 bases). CDR1 and CDR2 from the germline V gene are KGHSH and LQKENI. Trimming stripped 2 bases from V and 6 bases from J, with 14 bases between. The CDR3 runs 15 residues. The CDR3 sequence is CASSPNQGSGQPQHF. The CDR3 DNA sequence: TGTGCCAGCTCACCAAATCAGGGATCGGGTCAGCCCCAGCATTTT.

This chain's CDR3 is CASSLGGSANTGELFF. The CDR3 DNA follows: TGTGCCAGCAGCTTAGGCGGGTCGGCGAACACCGGGGAGCTGTTTTTT. The chain couples TRBV11-2 to TRBJ2-2; a possible D gene is TRBD2 (5 bases). Germline loops: CDR1 SGHAT, CDR2 FQNNGV. The CDR3 runs 16 residues. V lost 1 base to trimming and J lost 0 bases, with 9 bases between them. The complete variable domain, with remaining parts taken from reference TRBV11-2 and TRBJ2-2, reads EAGVAQSPRYKIIEKRQSVAFWCNPISGHATLYWYQQILGQGPKLLIQFQNNGVVDDSQLPKDRFSAERLKGVDSTLKIQPAKLEDSAVYLCASSLGGSANTGELFFGEGSRLTVL.

Ten or more counts support this clonotype. V and J are TRBV5-1 and TRBJ2-5; D call uncertain. Germline V gene lookup returns CDR1 SGHRS and CDR2 YFSETQ. This CDR3 has 13 amino acids. V dropped 2 bases and J dropped 4 bases, with 9 bases sitting between them. The CDR3 coding sequence is TGCGCCAGCAGCTTATCAGGAAGAGAGACCCAGTACTTC. It encodes CASSLSGRETQYF.

This clonotype has a handful of counts. V is TRBV7-2 and J is TRBJ2-1, with 7 bases identical to TRBD2. After removal of 1 base from V and 4 bases from J, the junction contained 7 bases not matched to a gene. CDR3 length equals 16 residues. Germline CDR1 and CDR2: SGHTA and FQGNSA. The CDR3 is CASSLDSSGPYNEQFF. CDR3 bases: TGTGCCAGCAGCTTAGATAGTAGCGGGCCGTACAATGAGCAGTTCTTC.

This sequence joins TRBV10-3 and TRBJ2-7, with a possible D match to TRBD1 (6 bases). CDR1 ENHRY and CDR2 SYGVKD come from the germline V gene. V lost 2 bases and J 4 bases, leaving 21 bases between the germline ends. CDR3 length: 17 residues. CDR3 in DNA: TGTGCCATCAGTGAGATTGGTAGGGGACAATCTCCTTACGAGCAGTACGTC. Protein sequence: CAISEIGRGQSPYEQYV.

This chain links TRBV5-1 with TRBJ1-5; 7 nucleotides line up with TRBD1. The length of the CDR3 is 15 residues. V trimming: 0 bases; J trimming: 6 bases; junction bases outside the gene matches: 6. Germline values: CDR1 SGHRS, CDR2 YFSETQ. CDR3 region: CASSLGETGTQPQHF. The CDR3 DNA sequence: TGCGCCAGCAGCTTGGGGGAGACAGGGACTCAGCCCCAGCATTTT. The full variable domain, in which reference TRBV5-1 and TRBJ1-5 provide the parts outside the CDR3, is KAGVTQTPRYLIKTRGQQVTLSCSPISGHRSVSWYQQTPGQGLQFLFEYFSETQRNKGNFPGRFSGRQFSNSRSEMNVSTLELGDSALYLCASSLGETGTQPQHFGDGTRLSIL.

This clonotype was detected many times. V usage is TRBV20-1 and J usage is TRBJ2-1; D is undetermined. The germline V and J ends were trimmed by 3 bases and 4 bases, with 16 bases remaining between them. The CDR3 loop spans 15 amino acids. Germline CDR1 reads DFQATT; CDR2 reads SNEGSKA (reference sequence). CDR3 protein: CSASFLSVFYNEQFF. As DNA, the CDR3 is TGCAGTGCTAGTTTTTTGAGCGTGTTTTACAATGAGCAGTTCTTC.

This clonotype has a single count. Mismatch with germline at one junction end may stem from a read error. This chain uses TRBV10-3 with TRBJ2-3, with 7 bases fitting TRBD1. From germline, CDR1 is ENHRY and CDR2 SYGVKD. CDR3 length: 15 amino acids. The CDR3 region is CAISPGQLSTATQYF. Here the CDR3 DNA reads TGTGCCATCAGCCCGGGACAGCTTAGCACAGCTACGCAGTATTTT.

The chain recombines TRBV18 with TRBJ2-7; possible D gene TRBD1, 6 bases. Between the trimmed V and J ends, which lost 3 bases and 3 bases, there was a span of 12 bases. The CDR3 loop spans 14 amino acids. Germline V gives CDR1 KGHSH, CDR2 LQKENI. The CDR3 region is CASSPGHGLYEQYV. The CDR3 DNA sequence: TGTGCCAGCTCACCGGGACACGGCCTCTACGAGCAGTACGTC.

This chain uses TRBV4-1 with TRBJ2-2; D unclear. This CDR3 comprises 15 residues. Germline lookup yields CDR1 MGHRA and CDR2 YSYEKL. V lost 1 base, J lost 0 bases, and 6 bases lay in between. This CDR3 reads CASSQVLANTGELFF. CDR3 bases: TGCGCCAGCAGCCAAGTATTAGCGAACACCGGGGAGCTGTTTTTT.

This clonotype appeared many times. The genes are TRBV3-1 and TRBJ2-1; D not resolved. Germline-derived CDR1 and CDR2 are LGHDT and YNNKEL (reference sequence). Between the trimmed V and J ends, which lost 0 bases and 9 bases, there was a span of 15 bases. CDR3 length: 15 amino acids. The CDR3 nucleotides read TGTGCCAGCAGCCAAGAGCCTAGTCGAACGTCTGAGCAGTTCTTC. Translation gives CASSQEPSRTSEQFF.

CDR3 bases: TGCAGCGGGAGGGCAGGGGGGTACACTGAAGCTTTCTTT. Its translation is CSGRAGGYTEAFF. This rearrangement joins TRBV29-1 to TRBJ1-1; 7 bases line up with TRBD1. In germline, CDR1 is SQVTM, CDR2 ANQGSEA. This CDR3 spans 13 amino acids. The trim removed 7 bases at V and 3 bases at J, leaving 8 bases unmatched.

The chain links TRBV5-6 to TRBJ2-2; 11 nucleotides line up with TRBD1. The CDR3 totals 19 residues. Germline-derived CDR1 and CDR2 are SGHDT and YYEEEE. After removal of 4 bases from V and 5 bases from J, the junction contained 16 bases not matched to a gene. The CDR3 spells CASSTWTGGNLERTGELFF. The CDR3 nucleotides read TGTGCCAGCAGCACGTGGACAGGGGGCAACCTGGAGAGAACCGGGGAGCTGTTTTTT.

This clonotype has more than one count but fewer than ten. The CDR3 sequence: CASSPVVRNEQFF. Written as DNA, the CDR3 is TGCGCCAGCAGCCCCGTGGTCCGCAATGAGCAGTTCTTC. The gene calls are TRBV5-1 and TRBJ2-1; the D is unclear. This CDR3 comprises 13 residues. Deletions cut 4 bases from V and 6 bases from J, with 11 bases between. In germline, CDR1 is SGHRS, CDR2 YFSETQ.